Listed here is a single T cell receptor beta chain. No antigen is known for it. Base qualities are not at hand, and no much larger clone is one base apart. The library was obtained by the immunoSEQ multiplex PCR assay. As for how the authors treated the data: A statistical classification framework was built to diagnose cytomegalovirus status from the catalog of TCR beta chain sequences. Not all clones reach the TCRdb copy of this immuneACCESS table, which keeps in-frame sequences only. Checked studies attribute under half of the gap to unresolved V genes and leave the rest unexplained. V, J and clone size are taken as reported in that table, and D and trimming were inferred from the DNA itself. The sample includes tens of thousands of clones, with around 97% observed a single time. The ten largest make up around 1.5% of the sample. Donors formed part of the validation cohort, which comprised approximately 130 subjects and was distinct from the first cohort of under 800 subjects.

The CDR3 contains 15 residues, cysteine and phenylalanine counted. Here the CDR3 DNA is all that survives: 45 bases in frame from base 1. Germline trimming: 4 bases from V, 4 bases from J; junction bases outside gene matches: 4. The germline V gene sets CDR1 to LGHNA and CDR2 to YNFKEQ. This sample stems from a study of cytomegalovirus exposure and HLA in healthy donors (dated by TCRdb to about 2017). In the study overall: The 700 or so repertoires of the first cohort and the roughly 110 validation repertoires were produced on the same platform, according to a later analysis. The study combined high-throughput TCR immunosequencing, statistical association of individual TCRs with disease status, and machine learning to predict cytomegalovirus infection status. Besides the first cohort of 666 subjects, a separate validation cohort made up of over 95 different subjects was used. The study aimed to test whether cataloging public T cell receptors could reveal signatures of past pathogen exposure.

Summary of the overall study and its limitations: The validation cohort had no HLA typing available for a later analysis, so co-occurrence within that cohort was assessed over all 130 or so repertoires. The classifier was reported to diagnose cytomegalovirus status with high specificity and sensitivity in both the original and validation cohorts. The authors suggested that the approach could potentially be generalized to other disease states and immunological phenotypes. The study gave a list of 150 to 200 TCR beta chains associated with cytomegalovirus. A few of the identified cytomegalovirus-associated TCR beta chains were confirmed in vitro to be specific for cytomegalovirus antigens. Of the cluster scores, roughly 95% were above 0 in a later analysis, which found that TCRs clustered in the first cohort also tended to co-occur in the 95 to 150 validation repertoires. Across donors, most TCR sequences were observed very rarely, whereas some public TCRs were present in many individuals.

The receptor's source is a woman aged 18-30 years in good health and CMV-seropositive. Input material: PBMCs. The V and J segments used are TRBV4-2 and TRBJ2-3; TRBD2 lines up with 11 middle nucleotides. This receptor has the CDR3 CASSPTSGSADTQYF. The base sequence is TGTGCCAGCAGCCCAACTAGCGGGAGTGCAGATACGCAGTATTTT.